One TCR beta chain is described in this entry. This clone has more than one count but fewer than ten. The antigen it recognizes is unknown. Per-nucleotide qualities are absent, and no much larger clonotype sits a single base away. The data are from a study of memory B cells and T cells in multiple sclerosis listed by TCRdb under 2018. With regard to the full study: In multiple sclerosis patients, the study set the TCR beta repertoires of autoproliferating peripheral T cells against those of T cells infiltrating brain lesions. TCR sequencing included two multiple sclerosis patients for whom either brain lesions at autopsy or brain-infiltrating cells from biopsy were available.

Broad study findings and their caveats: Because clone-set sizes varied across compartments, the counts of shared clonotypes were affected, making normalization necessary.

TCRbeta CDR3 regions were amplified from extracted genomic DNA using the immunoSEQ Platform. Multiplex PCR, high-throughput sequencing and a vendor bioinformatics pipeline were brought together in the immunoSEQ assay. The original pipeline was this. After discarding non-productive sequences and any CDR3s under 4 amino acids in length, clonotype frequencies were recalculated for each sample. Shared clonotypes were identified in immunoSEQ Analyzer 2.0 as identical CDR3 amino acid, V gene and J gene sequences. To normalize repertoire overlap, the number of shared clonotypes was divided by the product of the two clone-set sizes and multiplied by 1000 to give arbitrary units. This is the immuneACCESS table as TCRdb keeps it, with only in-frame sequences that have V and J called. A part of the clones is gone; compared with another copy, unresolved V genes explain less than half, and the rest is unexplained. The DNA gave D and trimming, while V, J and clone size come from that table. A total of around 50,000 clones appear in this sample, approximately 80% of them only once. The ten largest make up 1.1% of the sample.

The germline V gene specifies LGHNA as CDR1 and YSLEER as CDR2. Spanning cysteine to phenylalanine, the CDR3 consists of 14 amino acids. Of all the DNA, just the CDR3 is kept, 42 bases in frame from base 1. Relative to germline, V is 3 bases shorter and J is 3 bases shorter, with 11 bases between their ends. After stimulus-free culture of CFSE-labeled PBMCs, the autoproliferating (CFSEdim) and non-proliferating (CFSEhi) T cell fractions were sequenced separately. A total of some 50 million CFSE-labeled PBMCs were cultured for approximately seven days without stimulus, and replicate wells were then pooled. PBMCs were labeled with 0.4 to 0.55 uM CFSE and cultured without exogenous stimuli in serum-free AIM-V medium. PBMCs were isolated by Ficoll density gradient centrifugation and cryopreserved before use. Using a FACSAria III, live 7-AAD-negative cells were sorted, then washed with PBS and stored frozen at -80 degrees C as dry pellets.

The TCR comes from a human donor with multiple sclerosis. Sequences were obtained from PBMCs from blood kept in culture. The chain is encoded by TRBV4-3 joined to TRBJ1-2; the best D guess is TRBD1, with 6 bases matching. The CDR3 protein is CASSHEQGDYGYTF. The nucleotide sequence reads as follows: TGCGCCAGCAGCCACGAACAGGGAGACTATGGCTACACCTTC.